This is a list of T cell receptor beta chains from one sample in a study of long-term antiretroviral therapy in people with HIV. The data were produced by immunoSEQ multiplex PCR, yet TCRdb's version contains in-frame clones alone and is incomplete. The sample holds approximately 20,000 clones; approximately 86% are singletons and the top ten take roughly 4%. The sample consisted of unsorted PBMCs, taken 2.1 years after starting antiretroviral therapy. The receptor source for this set is a man aged 18-30 years with HIV. CDR3s leave out the opening cysteine and the closing phenylalanine or tryptophan. D genes are given only for firm matches.

j_gene | d_gene | v_gene | CDR3aa
TRBJ2-7 | TRBD2 | TRBV5-1 | ASSSGLVWEQY
TRBJ2-1 | - | TRBV9 | ASSVVSHRGGNHEQF
TRBJ2-4 | - | TRBV7-8 | ASSPRKVSAKNIQY
TRBJ2-7 | TRBD1 | TRBV15 | ATSRRTGDYEQY
TRBJ2-7 | TRBD1 | TRBV7-2 | ASSPTGERPYEQY
TRBJ2-4 | - | TRBV30 | AWSESSENIQY
TRBJ2-1 | - | TRBV15 | ATSRGRDEQF
TRBJ2-7 | - | TRBV25-1 | ASSEDLAEGHEQY
TRBJ1-5 | - | TRBV12-5 | ASGGTPDRPQH
TRBJ1-4 | TRBD1 | TRBV7-9 | ASSSLPTGRAEKLF
TRBJ1-1 | TRBD1 | TRBV19 | ASSGQGHTEAF
TRBJ2-1 | TRBD1 | TRBV7-2 | ASSLLLTGTAYNEQF
TRBJ2-7 | - | TRBV9 | ASSVVGDYEQY